This T cell receptor beta chain was recorded in a study of blood T cells in healthy people across ages. The CDR3 has 17 amino acids. The V end lost 1 base, the J end lost 7 bases, and 17 bases lay between the germline ends. CDR1 and CDR2 (germline): SGHVS, FQNEAQ. Ranging in age from roughly 6 to 90, the donors were healthy Caucasian individuals from Russia. A second PCR, run for roughly 7 to 11 cycles, used a sample-barcoded 5' primer plus a J-beta primer mix. Via MiXCR, TCRdb re-called the 5' RACE reads, giving one row per CDR3 protein. This table has about 2 million distinct CDR3 sequences, around half appearing once.

This receptor was taken from a woman aged 40 to 50 in good health. The sequenced sample was blood. The chain is built from TRBV7-8 and TRBJ1-6, with a weak D call TRBD1 (6 bases). DNA for the CDR3: TGTGCCAGCAGCTTAGTTCAGGGGTCTCAGGGGAATTCACCCCTCCACTTT. It encodes CASSLVQGSQGNSPLHF.